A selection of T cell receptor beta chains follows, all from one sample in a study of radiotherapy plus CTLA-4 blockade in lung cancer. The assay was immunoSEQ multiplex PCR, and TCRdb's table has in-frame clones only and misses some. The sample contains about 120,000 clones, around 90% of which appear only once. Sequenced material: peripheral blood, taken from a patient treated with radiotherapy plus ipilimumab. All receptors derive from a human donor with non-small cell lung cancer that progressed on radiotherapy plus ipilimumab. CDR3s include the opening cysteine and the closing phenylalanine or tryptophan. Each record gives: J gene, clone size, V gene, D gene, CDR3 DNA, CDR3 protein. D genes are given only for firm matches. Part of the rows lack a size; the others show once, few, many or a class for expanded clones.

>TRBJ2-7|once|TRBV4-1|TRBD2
TGCGCCAGCAGCTCCCTCCCGGGACTAGCGGGGAACTACGAGCAGTACTTC
CASSSLPGLAGNYEQYF
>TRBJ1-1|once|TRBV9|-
TGTGCCAGCAGCTTCCAGGGAGGGGACACTGAAGCTTTCTTT
CASSFQGGDTEAFF
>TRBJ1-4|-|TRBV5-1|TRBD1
TGCGCCAGCAGCTTGGGGACGCGGGGGGCCGAGGACAGGCTGTTTTTT
CASSLGTRGAEDRLFF
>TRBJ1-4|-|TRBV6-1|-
TGTGCCAGCAGCCAGACAGCGGCGGGTGAAAAACTGTTTTTT
CASSQTAAGEKLFF
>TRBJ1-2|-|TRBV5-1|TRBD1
TGCGCCAGCAGCTACGACAGGGGGCGGGATGGCTACACCTTC
CASSYDRGRDGYTF
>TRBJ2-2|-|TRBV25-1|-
TGTGCCAGCAGTGACGCTGGGTACACCGGGGAGCTGTTTTTT
CASSDAGYTGELFF
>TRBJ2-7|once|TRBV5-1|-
TGCGCCAGCAGCTTGGTGGGGACCATGACTCTCGAGCAGTACTTC
CASSLVGTMTLEQYF
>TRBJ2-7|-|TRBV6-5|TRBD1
TGTGCCAGCAAACAAGACAGGGGCGGAACCTACGAGCAGTACTTC
CASKQDRGGTYEQYF
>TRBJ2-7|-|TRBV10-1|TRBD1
TGCGCCAGCAGTGTGCCGGGACAGGGGGGTTGCGAGCAGTACTTC
CASSVPGQGGCEQYF
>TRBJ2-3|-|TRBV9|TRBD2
TGTGCCAGCAGCCCCCATTTTAGCGGGAGGAGCACAGATACGCAGTATTTT
CASSPHFSGRSTDTQYF
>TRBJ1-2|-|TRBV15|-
TGTGCCACCAGCAGAGGTCATCCCTACTATGCCTACACCTTC
CATSRGHPYYAYTF